One and the same sample provided the 20 T cell receptor beta chains below, sequenced in a study of T-cell reconstitution after alpha-beta-depleted transplantation in children. The library targeted TCRbeta and was prepared with unique molecular identifiers. TCRdb re-called the PCR reads through MiXCR, storing one row per CDR3 protein. Altogether 120,000 to 150,000 distinct CDR3 sequences are present, 8% to 10% being singletons, with the ten largest covering 15% to 20%. This specimen consisted of PBMCs, mostly from graft donor cells, obtained 180 days after TCRalphabeta/CD19-depleted stem cell transplant. The receptors originated from a female patient aged 2 to 10 who had a stem cell transplant for congenital amegakaryocytic thrombocytopenia, so the T cells may come from the graft donor.

The chain has TRBV20-1 and TRBJ2-1; 8 bases fit TRBD2. CDR1 is DFQATT and CDR2 is SNEGSKA in the germline V gene (reference sequence). After removal of 5 bases from V and 0 bases from J, the junction contained 3 bases not matched to a gene. The CDR3 extends over 14 amino acids. The CDR3 is CSAPSGSSYNEQFF. DNA for the CDR3: TGCAGTGCTCCCAGCGGGAGCTCCTACAATGAGCAGTTCTTC.

At least ten counts were recorded for this clonotype. The gene calls are TRBV20-1 and TRBJ2-7; TRBD2 aligns across 14 bases. The CDR3 extends over 14 amino acids. J was trimmed by 4 bases and V by 5 bases; bases with no gene match: 4. In germline, CDR1 is DFQATT, CDR2 SNEGSKA (reference sequence). The CDR3 coding sequence is TGCAGTGCTCCACGGACTAGCGGGAGGTACGAGCAGTACTTC. Residues: CSAPRTSGRYEQYF.

This clonotype was counted ten times or more. The rearrangement links TRBV29-1 to TRBJ1-1; D is unclear. The length of the CDR3 is 11 residues. Germline loops: CDR1 SQVTM, CDR2 ANQGSEA. V gave up 7 bases and J gave up 12 bases, with 18 bases separating them. The CDR3 spells CSGDWMSVTFF. For the CDR3, the DNA is TGCAGCGGTGATTGGATGTCGGTCACTTTCTTT.

This clonotype was seen many times. The chain recombines TRBV20-1 with TRBJ2-1; D is undetermined. The V gene's germline CDR1 is DFQATT and CDR2 SNEGSKA (reference sequence). The CDR3 loop spans 12 amino acids. Between the trimmed V and J ends, which lost 2 bases and 2 bases, there was a span of 4 bases. The CDR3 is CSARPTYNEQFF. CDR3 coding DNA: TGCAGTGCTAGACCGACCTACAATGAGCAGTTCTTC.

This clonotype was counted at least ten times. The rearrangement joins TRBV5-8 to TRBJ1-1; D may be TRBD1 (5 bases). Germline values: CDR1 SGHTS, CDR2 YDEGEE. The V end was cut by 4 bases, the J end by 5 bases, with 21 bases between. The CDR3 loop spans 16 amino acids. Written as DNA, the CDR3 is TGTGCCAGCAGCCTTCCTGACGGGACGGCGATGACTGAAGCTTTCTTT. This codes for CASSLPDGTAMTEAFF.

This clonotype was counted many times. Possible read error: a much larger clone is one base away. The gene calls are TRBV29-1 and TRBJ1-2, with TRBD1 matching 7 bases. Germline V gene lookup returns CDR1 SQVTM and CDR2 ANQGSEA. CDR3 length equals 14 residues. CDR3 sequence (DNA): TGCAACCCCTCGTGGGACAGCCTATTTTACGGCTACACCTTC. Translation: CNPSWDSLFYGYTF.

This clonotype occurred many times. V usage is TRBV20-1 and J usage is TRBJ2-7, with 7 positions matching TRBD1. The length of the CDR3 is 16 residues. V dropped 3 bases and J dropped 0; count of bases not matched to a gene: 11. Germline V CDR1 and CDR2: DFQATT, SNEGSKA (reference sequence). CDR3 protein: CSASNTDRPFSYEQYF. The CDR3 bases are TGCAGTGCTAGCAACACGGACAGGCCTTTCTCCTACGAGCAGTACTTC.

This clonotype was detected many times. The CDR3 loop is CASNDRDRVIKAYEQYF. The DNA for the CDR3 is TGTGCCAGCAATGACCGGGACAGGGTGATCAAGGCCTACGAGCAGTACTTC. The genes are TRBV12-3 or TRBV12-4 and TRBJ2-7, with TRBD1 matching over 9 bases. CDR3 length: 17 residues. With V trimmed by 7 bases and J by 2 bases, 15 bases remained unmatched.

This clonotype showed up just a few times. The V and J genes are TRBV5-8 and TRBJ1-2; D remains unclear. Germline loops: CDR1 SGHTS, CDR2 YDEGEE. V shed 0 bases and J shed 3 bases, with 6 bases lying between them. This CDR3 comprises 13 residues. CDR3 DNA: TGTGCCAGCAGCTTGGTGTGGGACTATGGCTACACCTTC. Encoded protein: CASSLVWDYGYTF.

The chain links TRBV19 to TRBJ1-1; D is undetermined. The CDR3 has 16 residues. V lost 9 bases and J 1 base, leaving 21 bases between the germline ends. CDR1 is LNHDA, CDR2 SQIVND, per germline (reference sequence). As DNA, the CDR3 is TGTGCCAGCAACAAGCGGAGGAAACTTTCGAACACTGAAGCTTTCTTT. As protein: CASNKRRKLSNTEAFF. Together with reference TRBV19 and TRBJ1-1, the CDR3 gives the full variable domain: DGGITQSPKYLFRKEGQNVTLSCEQNLNHDAMYWYRQDPGQGLRLIYYSQIVNDFQKGDIAEGYSVSREKKESFPLTVTSAQKNPTAFYLCASNKRRKLSNTEAFFGQGTRLTVV.

Many counts were recorded for this clonotype. The chain employs TRBV28 and TRBJ1-4; D gene unclear. Germline V gene data show CDR1 as MDHEN and CDR2 as SYDVKM. The CDR3 is 14 residues long. The V gene lost 3 bases and the J gene lost 8 bases, with 13 bases spanning the gap. CDR3 sequence (DNA): TGTGCCAGCAGTTTTCATACGGGGAGGGAAAAACTGTTTTTT. Translating gives CASSFHTGREKLFF.

At least ten counts were recorded for this clonotype. CDR3 coding DNA: TGCGCCAGCAGCCAAGATTCTAGGCGGGCCGGCTACACCTTC. It is translated as CASSQDSRRAGYTF. J is TRBJ1-2 and V is TRBV4-1; D uncertain. Per germline, CDR1 MGHRA and CDR2 YSYEKL. Trimming shortened V by 0 bases and J by 8 bases, and 13 bases separated the two germline ends. CDR3 length equals 14 residues.

The table lists this clonotype with many counts. This rearrangement joins TRBV18 to TRBJ2-7; TRBD2 is a possible D gene (5 bases). Trimming stripped 4 bases from V and 3 bases from J, with 7 bases between. Per the germline V gene, CDR1 is KGHSH and CDR2 is LQKENI. The CDR3 runs to 12 residues. The CDR3 DNA follows: TGTGCCAGCTCACGAGGGAACTACGAGCAGTACTTC. This codes for CASSRGNYEQYF.

Comment on this clonotype: This sequence may be a read error, since a much larger clone differs from it by one base. CDR3 amino acids: CASSFGRFRDRETHYF. For the CDR3, the DNA is TGTGCCAGCAGCTTTGGCCGGTTCCGGGACAGAGAAACGCATTATTTT. V and J are TRBV7-6 and TRBJ2-3, with TRBD1 identical over 7 bases. The germline V gene has CDR1 SGHVS and CDR2 FNYEAQ. The CDR3 loop spans 16 amino acids.

This clonotype was seen many times. V is TRBV5-5 and J is TRBJ2-7; 7 bases map to TRBD1. Germline CDR1 SGHKS, CDR2 YYEKEE (reference sequence). The CDR3 covers 14 residues. V shed 5 bases, J shed 1 base, and the junction held 6 bases outside the gene matches. CDR3 residues: CASRLPGGSYEQYF. CDR3 in DNA: TGTGCCAGCAGGTTGCCAGGGGGTTCCTACGAGCAGTACTTC.

At least ten counts were recorded for this clonotype. The genes are TRBV20-1 and TRBJ2-2, with TRBD2 matching over 10 bases. CDR3 length: 16 residues. V was clipped by 6 bases and J by 3 bases; unmatched bases: 10. Germline V lookup: CDR1 DFQATT, CDR2 SNEGSKA (reference sequence). The CDR3 sequence is CSARNPLAGDTGELFF. For the CDR3, the DNA is TGCAGTGCCCGCAATCCTCTAGCGGGGGACACCGGGGAGCTGTTTTTT.

This clonotype has ten or more counts. The V call is TRBV12-3 or TRBV12-4, the J call TRBJ1-4, with 7 bases matching TRBD1. The length of the CDR3 is 14 residues. V lost 6 bases, J lost 5 bases, and 6 bases stayed unmatched. The CDR3 sequence: CASSQGTENEKLFF. CDR3 nucleotide sequence: TGTGCCAGCAGCCAAGGGACAGAAAATGAAAAACTGTTTTTT.

This clonotype was detected ten times or more. This rearrangement joins TRBV7-4 to TRBJ2-3; D gene ambiguous. The CDR3 contains 16 residues. Germline-derived CDR1 and CDR2 are SGHVT and SQSDAQ. The V end lost 5 bases, the J end lost 1 base, and 16 bases lay between the germline ends. The CDR3 here is CASSLVSSCGTDTQYF. CDR3 bases: TGTGCCAGCAGCCTCGTATCCAGCTGTGGCACAGATACGCAGTATTTT.

This clonotype was detected many times. The rearrangement uses TRBV18 and TRBJ1-5; 7 nucleotides line up with TRBD1. V was clipped by 2 bases and J by 1 base; unmatched bases: 2. Germline CDR1 KGHSH, CDR2 LQKENI. The CDR3 totals 15 residues. The CDR3, as DNA: TGTGCCAGCTCACCAACAGGGGAGAGCAATCAGCCCCAGCATTTT. Protein sequence: CASSPTGESNQPQHF. The variable domain in full, with the rest retrieved from reference TRBV18 and TRBJ1-5, is NAGVMQNPRHLVRRRGQEARLRCSPMKGHSHVYWYRQLPEEGLKFMVYLQKENIIDESGMPKERFSAEFPKEGPSILRIQQVVRGDSAAYFCASSPTGESNQPQHFGDGTRLSIL.

The chain employs TRBV20-1 and TRBJ2-1; possibly TRBD2 for D (6 bases). The CDR3 sequence is 11 residues long. Germline CDR1 DFQATT, CDR2 SNEGSKA (reference sequence). Trimming pared 3 bases from V and 12 bases from J, leaving 12 bases between. This chain's CDR3 is CSASGSFWQFF. The CDR3 bases are TGCAGTGCTAGCGGGAGCTTCTGGCAGTTCTTC.